Each of the 8 T cell receptor beta chains below was sequenced from the same sample in a study of molecular identifiers for immune sequencing clone quantification. From the PCR reads, TCRdb called clonotypes with MiXCR, one entry per CDR3 protein. The data show approximately 630,000 distinct CDR3 sequences, roughly 27% seen once. Sequenced: naive CD8+ T cells from blood, with Jurkat cell RNA spiked in. Subset meaning: FACS-sorted CD8+CD4-CCR7+CD45RA+ naive T cells. The origin of the receptors is a human donor in good health. Some libraries in this study had Jurkat cell RNA spiked in.

The CDR3, as DNA: TGTGCCAGCAGCCCCAGAATGGTCCCCTATGGCTACACCTTC. Amino acids: CASSPRMVPYGYTF. The V gene is TRBV28, the J gene TRBJ1-2; D is unclear. V lost 6 bases, J lost 4 bases, and 15 bases lay in between. Germline CDR1 is MDHEN and CDR2 is SYDVKM. The CDR3 covers 14 residues.

This clonotype has more than one count but fewer than ten. The V and J genes are TRBV4-3 and TRBJ2-7, with unresolved D. The germline gives CDR1 LGHNA, CDR2 YSLEER. The ends were cut back, 3 bases at V and 0 bases at J, with 9 bases in the middle. The CDR3 extends over 14 amino acids. The CDR3 loop is CASSQNPSSYEQYF. The CDR3 DNA reads as TGCGCCAGCAGCCAGAACCCCAGCTCCTACGAGCAGTACTTC.

V gene TRBV12-3 or TRBV12-4 combines with J gene TRBJ2-7, with D possibly being TRBD1 (5 bases). The CDR3 has 14 residues. The V gene lost 0 bases and the J gene lost 5 bases, with 11 bases spanning the gap. CDR3 DNA sequence: TGTGCCAGCAGTTTAGCCTCCCAGGGCCACGAGCAGTACTTC. It is translated as CASSLASQGHEQYF.

The table lists this clonotype with many counts. V and J are TRBV19 and TRBJ2-7; D remains ambiguous. CDR3 length: 13 amino acids. The germline V gene has CDR1 LNHDA and CDR2 SQIVND (reference sequence). V was cut by 4 bases and J by 4 bases, with 11 bases left in between. CDR3 in amino acids: CASSTIDTYEQYF. In nucleotides, the CDR3 is TGTGCCAGTAGTACTATCGACACGTACGAGCAGTACTTC.

In its sample, this clonotype was seen a few times. This chain links TRBV28 with TRBJ2-7; D possibly corresponds to TRBD1 (6 bases). The germline V gene encodes CDR1 MDHEN and CDR2 SYDVKM. Trimming took off 6 bases at V and 0 bases at J, with 12 bases between the two ends. This CDR3 has 14 amino acids. The CDR3 DNA sequence: TGTGCCAGCAGAGTGACAGGTACCTCCTACGAGCAGTACTTC. The encoded protein is CASRVTGTSYEQYF.

The gene calls are TRBV7-6 and TRBJ2-1, with TRBD2 matching 9 bases. Germline V gene data show CDR1 as SGHVS and CDR2 as FNYEAQ. Losses at the gene ends were 2 bases for V and 5 bases for J; bases not matched to a gene: 7. The CDR3 is made up of 16 amino acids. The CDR3 protein is CASSLLGGGGHNEQFF. The CDR3 region has the DNA TGTGCCAGCAGCTTACTAGGCGGGGGGGGCCACAATGAGCAGTTCTTC.

This clonotype was seen ten or more times. This chain connects TRBV6-2 or TRBV6-3 to TRBJ1-1, with D uncertain. The CDR3 is 13 residues long. Per germline, CDR1 MNHEY and CDR2 SVGEGT. V dropped 5 bases and J dropped 2 bases, with 9 bases sitting between them. CDR3 loop: CASSRRINTEAFF. The CDR3 coding sequence is TGTGCCAGCAGTCGGAGGATCAACACTGAAGCTTTCTTT.

In this sample, this clonotype turned up many times. V is TRBV29-1 and J is TRBJ2-7, with D perhaps TRBD1 (5 bases). The CDR3 runs 15 residues. V lost 1 base and J lost 2, with 15 bases in between. The germline gives CDR1 SQVTM, CDR2 ANQGSEA. CDR3 protein: CSVEVPDSETYEQYF. The CDR3 DNA follows: TGCAGCGTTGAAGTCCCTGACAGCGAGACCTACGAGCAGTACTTC.